This note documents a single TCR beta chain sequence. The clone's antigen remains unknown. No base qualities exist here, and no much larger clone lies one base off it. The germline V gene gives CDR1 as SGHTA and CDR2 as FQGNSA. Clipping removes 7 bases from V and 6 bases from J, with 8 as the unmatched junction base count. Spanning cysteine to phenylalanine, the CDR3 consists of 13 amino acids. Of the read, only the CDR3 DNA is kept; its 39 bases are in frame from base 1. This sample stems from a study of PD-L1 blockade in urothelial cancer (dated by TCRdb to about 2017). About the study as a whole: Every patient began therapy around 2014 and was given atezolizumab 1,200 mg intravenously every 3 weeks. About 90% of the roughly 29 patients were identified as males with urothelial cancer of bladder origin, and a prior smoking history was reported by 18 of 29 patients. An ECOG performance status of 0 or 1 was recorded for the patients, and 0 to 3 prior chemotherapy regimens had been received by the patients. Blood samples were analyzed at 3 weeks after treatment start (second dose) and at 6 weeks after treatment start. Blood samples gave a median of approximately 150,000 T cells and 82,636 unique TCRs, with a median clonality of 0.080. Somatic, immune and clinical correlates of response to PD-L1 blockade with atezolizumab in urothelial cancer were the focus of an exploratory multi-omic analysis. Pretreatment tumor samples, along with matched peripheral blood serially collected before and after atezolizumab treatment, were subjected to TCR sequencing. Durable clinical benefit was defined as a progression-free survival longer than 6 months, and TCR features were additionally tested against progression-free survival and overall survival. In the same patients, pretreatment tumors underwent whole exome sequencing and RNA sequencing in addition to TCR sequencing. Some ten patients reached durable clinical benefit, while 15 to 25 patients did not. Approximately 30 patients had pretreatment blood TCR-seq, about 25 had at least one posttreatment blood collection, and about 25 had tumor TCR-seq. The paper's findings and limits, for the study overall: Among patients with durable benefit, tumor-associated TCR clones showed greater expansion in peripheral blood 3 weeks after treatment started (n ≈ 22, p = 0.022). Improved progression-free and overall survival was found to be associated with pretreatment peripheral blood TCR clonality below the median. Because of the small sample size (n ≈ 28) and the many exploratory analyses performed, the results are intended to be regarded as hypothesis-generating.

To estimate absolute template abundance from read counts, synthetic TCR analog templates were spiked into each PCR. Using the immunoSEQ assay, TCRbeta CDR3 regions were amplified from genomic DNA with bias-controlled V and J gene primers. Rearranged TCRbeta segments were sequenced at approximately 20X coverage. The study's own analysis went as follows. Clustering was used to correct sequencing errors, and CDR3s were annotated against IMGT so that V, D and J genes could be assigned. Downstream analyses used only productive TCRbeta rearrangements and left out out-of-frame or stop-codon sequences. Clonality was calculated as one minus the Shannon entropy normalized by the log of the number of unique productive sequences. Fisher's exact test with Benjamini-Hochberg correction, using a cutoff of adjusted p below 0.01, was how clones that differed between time points or between blood and tumor were identified. TCRdb retrieved this table from immuneACCESS and kept in-frame rearrangements only. Not all clones are present; in checked studies, unresolved V genes account for under half, and no reason is known for the remainder. That table furnishes V, J and clone size, whereas the DNA furnished D and trimming. This sample is represented by some 41,000 clones; 83% of them were singletons. Roughly 16% of the sample belongs to the ten largest clones.

According to the study, the label for this sample's time point signals: peripheral blood 6 weeks after treatment start. The cohort included under 35 patients with locally advanced or metastatic urothelial carcinoma who were treated at Memorial Sloan Kettering on a trial protocol. Peripheral blood mononuclear cells were collected from each patient pretreatment and during treatment, giving between 1 and 8 total time points per patient. The Qiagen DNeasy Blood extraction kit was used to purify genomic DNA from total PBMCs and from tumor samples. PBMCs were collected pretreatment and during treatment and were isolated and stored as previously described.

This TCR was recovered from a man in his fifties or sixties with urothelial cancer. The rearrangement combines TRBV7-2 with TRBJ1-2; 7 bases in the middle match TRBD1. Here the sequenced sample was PBMCs, taken around atezolizumab (anti-PD-L1) treatment. The nucleotide sequence is TGTGCCAGCAACCGAGACAGGGAGGATGGCTACACCTTC. It is translated as CASNRDREDGYTF. Full variable domain (CDR3 extended with the reference TRBV7-2 and TRBJ1-2 proteins): GAGVSQSPSNKVTEKGKDVELRCDPISGHTALYWYRQSLGQGLEFLIYFQGNSAPDKSGLPSDRFSAERTGGSVSTLTIQRTQQEDSAVYLCASNRDREDGYTFGSGTRLTVV.